This section outlines one TCR beta chain sequence together with its context. CDR3 size: 13 residues. Trimming took off 3 bases at V and 1 base at J, with 7 bases between the two ends. Looked up from germline, CDR1 is DFQATT and CDR2 is SNEGSKA (reference sequence). During its preparation, the TCRbeta library received unique molecular identifiers. MiXCR, applied by TCRdb to the PCR reads, yields one record per CDR3 protein. Counted here are about 460,000 distinct CDR3 sequences, about an eighth occurring once; the ten biggest clones make up approximately 15%. These data are taken from a study of T-cell reconstitution after alpha-beta-depleted transplantation in children.

This clonotype originated in a female patient under 10 years old who had a stem cell transplant for aplastic anemia, so the T cells may come from the graft donor. This sequence joins TRBV20-1 and TRBJ1-5; D is undetermined. Sequenced material: PBMCs, mostly from graft donor cells, taken 180 days after TCRalphabeta/CD19-depleted stem cell transplant. CDR3 amino acids: CSASIRSNQPQHF. The CDR3 DNA sequence: TGCAGTGCTAGTATACGGAGCAATCAGCCCCAGCATTTT.